These T cell receptor beta chains were read from a single sample in a study of T cell changes during pregnancy in multiple sclerosis. Profiling relied on immunoSEQ multiplex PCR, and the TCRdb table lists in-frame clones only, not all of them. The sample includes about 40,000 clones, under 95% of them seen just once. The specimen comprised CD8+ T cells from peripheral blood mononuclear cells, sampled in the first trimester of pregnancy. These receptors came from a female donor with multiple sclerosis, enrolled in a pregnancy study. The CDR3 runs from the conserved cysteine through the conserved F or W. Fields, in order: V gene, D gene, J gene, CDR3 DNA, CDR3 protein. The D gene is left open where the match is weak.

>TRBV19|TRBD1|TRBJ1-1
TGTGCCAGTAAAGGGCGGACAGGGAACACTGAAGCTTTCTTT
CASKGRTGNTEAFF
>TRBV13|NA|TRBJ2-2
TGTGCCAGCAGCTTAGGAGGCGGAAACACCGGGGAGCTGTTTTTT
CASSLGGGNTGELFF
>TRBV13|NA|TRBJ2-1
TGTGCCAGCGGAGGGGGGGGCTCGGACAATGAGCAGTTCTTC
CASGGGGSDNEQFF
>TRBV15|NA|TRBJ1-1
TGTGCCACCAGCAAGGAGAAGGAATCGGTGAACACTGAAGCTTTCTTT
CATSKEKESVNTEAFF
>TRBV6-1|TRBD1|TRBJ2-7
TGTGCCAGCAAGCGCACGGGACAGGGGCTGTACGAGCAGTACTTC
CASKRTGQGLYEQYF
>TRBV11-2|NA|TRBJ2-7
TGTGCCAGCAGCGCCAGATTCTACGAGCAGTACTTC
CASSARFYEQYF
>TRBV9|NA|TRBJ2-2
TGTGCCAGCAGCATGATACAGGGTCCCGGGGAGCTGTTTTTT
CASSMIQGPGELFF
>TRBV13|TRBD2|TRBJ2-1
TGTGCCAGCAGCCCCCGCGGGGGTAACAATGAGCAGTTCTTC
CASSPRGGNNEQFF
>TRBV9|TRBD1|TRBJ1-2
TGTGCCAGCAGCGGGGGACAGGGAGGCTATGGCTACACCTTC
CASSGGQGGYGYTF
>TRBV6-1|NA|TRBJ2-7
TGTGCCAGCAGTGAATGGACAGTTCCTTCCTACGAGCAGTACTTC
CASSEWTVPSYEQYF
>TRBV7-7|TRBD1|TRBJ1-5
TGTGCTAATCATAAGACAGGGTGTACAGATCAGCCCCAGCATTTT
CANHKTGCTDQPQHF
>TRBV11-2|TRBD1|TRBJ2-7
TGTGCCAGCAGCTTAGGCTGGGGGACAGGGAGCAGCGAGCAGTACTTC
CASSLGWGTGSSEQYF
>TRBV2|NA|TRBJ1-1
TGTGCCAGCAGTAAGACAGTTAACACTGAAGCTTTCTTT
CASSKTVNTEAFF
>TRBV5-5|NA|TRBJ1-1
TGTGCCAGCAGCCTGGGGTGGGGGCACGGAGCTGAAGCTTTCTTT
CASSLGWGHGAEAFF
>TRBV7-3|NA|TRBJ1-1
TGTGCCAGCAGCCCTGGGGGCCCGAACACTGAAGCTTTCTTT
CASSPGGPNTEAFF
>TRBV9|TRBD2|TRBJ2-5
TGTGCCAGCAGCACTAGCGGGGGGCAAGAGACCCAGTACTTC
CASSTSGGQETQYF
>TRBV27|TRBD2|TRBJ2-3
TGTGCCAGCAGTTTATCGGCACCAGCGGGGGGTTCAGATACGCAGTATTTT
CASSLSAPAGGSDTQYF
>TRBV27|NA|TRBJ2-1
TGTGCCAGCAGTACAAAGACAGCCACCTACAATGAGCAGTTCTTC
CASSTKTATYNEQFF
>TRBV5-1|TRBD2|TRBJ2-3
TGCGCCAGCAGCTTCCGCGGGGGGGCCCTCGATACGCAGTATTTT
CASSFRGGALDTQYF
>TRBV10-3|TRBD1|TRBJ2-7
TGTGCCATCAGTGAGCCGGGACAGGGGCTCAACGAGCAGTACTTC
CAISEPGQGLNEQYF
>TRBV5-4|NA|TRBJ2-1
TGTGCCAGCAGCTCCCCGGGTTTCGGTAATGAGCAGTTCTTC
CASSSPGFGNEQFF
>TRBV9|TRBD1|TRBJ1-1
TGTGCCAGCAGCGACAGCGGACAGGGTGCTGAAGCTTTCTTT
CASSDSGQGAEAFF
>TRBV19|TRBD2|TRBJ2-1
TGTGCCAGTACCCCGCGGGGGGGGACCTACAATGAGCAGTTCTTC
CASTPRGGTYNEQFF
>TRBV21-1|NA|TRBJ2-1
TGTGCCAGCACCTTTAGTCATGAGCAGTTCTTC
CASTFSHEQFF